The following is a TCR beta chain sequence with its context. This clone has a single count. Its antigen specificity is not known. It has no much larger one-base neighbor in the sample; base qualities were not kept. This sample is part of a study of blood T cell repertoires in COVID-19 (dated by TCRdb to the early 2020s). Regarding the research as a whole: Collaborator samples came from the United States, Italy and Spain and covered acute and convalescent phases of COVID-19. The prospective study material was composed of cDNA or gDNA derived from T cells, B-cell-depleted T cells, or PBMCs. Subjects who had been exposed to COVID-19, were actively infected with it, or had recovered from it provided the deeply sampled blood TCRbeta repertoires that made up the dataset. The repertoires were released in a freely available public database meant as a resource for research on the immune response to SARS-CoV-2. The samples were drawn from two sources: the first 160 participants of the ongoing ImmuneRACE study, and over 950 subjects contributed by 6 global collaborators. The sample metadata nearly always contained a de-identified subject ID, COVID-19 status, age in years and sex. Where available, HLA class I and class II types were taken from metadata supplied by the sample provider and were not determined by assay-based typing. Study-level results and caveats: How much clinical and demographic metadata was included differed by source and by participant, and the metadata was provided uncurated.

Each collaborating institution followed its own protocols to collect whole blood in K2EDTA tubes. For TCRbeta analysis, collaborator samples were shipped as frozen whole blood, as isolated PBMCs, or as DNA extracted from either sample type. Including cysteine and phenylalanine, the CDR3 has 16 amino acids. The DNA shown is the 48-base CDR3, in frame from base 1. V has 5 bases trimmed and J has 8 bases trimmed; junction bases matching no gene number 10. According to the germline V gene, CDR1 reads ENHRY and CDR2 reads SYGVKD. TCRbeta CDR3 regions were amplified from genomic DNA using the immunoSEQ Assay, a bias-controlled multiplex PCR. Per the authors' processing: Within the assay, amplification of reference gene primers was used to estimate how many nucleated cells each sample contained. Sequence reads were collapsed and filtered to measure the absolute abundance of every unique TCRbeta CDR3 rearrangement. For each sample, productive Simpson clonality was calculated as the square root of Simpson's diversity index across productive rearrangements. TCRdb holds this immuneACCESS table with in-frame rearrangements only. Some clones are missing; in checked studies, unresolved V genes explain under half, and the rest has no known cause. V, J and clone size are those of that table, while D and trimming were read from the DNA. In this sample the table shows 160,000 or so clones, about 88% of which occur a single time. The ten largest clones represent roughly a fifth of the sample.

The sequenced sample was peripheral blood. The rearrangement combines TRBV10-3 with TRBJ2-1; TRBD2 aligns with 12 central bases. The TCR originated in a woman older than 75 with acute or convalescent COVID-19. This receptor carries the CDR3 CAISSKLAGGIDEQFF. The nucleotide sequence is TGTGCCATCAGTTCCAAACTAGCGGGAGGAATCGATGAGCAGTTCTTC.